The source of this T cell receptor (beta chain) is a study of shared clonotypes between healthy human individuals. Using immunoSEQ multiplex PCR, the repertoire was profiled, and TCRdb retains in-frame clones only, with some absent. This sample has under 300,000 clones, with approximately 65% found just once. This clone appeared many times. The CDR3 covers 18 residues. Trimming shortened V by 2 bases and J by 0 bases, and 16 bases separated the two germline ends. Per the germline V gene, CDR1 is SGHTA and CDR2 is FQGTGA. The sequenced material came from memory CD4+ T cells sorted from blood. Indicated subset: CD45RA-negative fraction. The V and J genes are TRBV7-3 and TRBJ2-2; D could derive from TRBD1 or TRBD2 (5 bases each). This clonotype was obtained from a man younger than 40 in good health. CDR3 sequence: CASSLGGVGRTNTGELFF. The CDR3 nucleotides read TGTGCCAGCAGCTTAGGGGGAGTCGGCAGGACGAACACCGGGGAGCTGTTTTTT.